The rows below give T cell receptor beta chains drawn from one sample of a study of shared clonotypes between healthy human individuals. The table came from immunoSEQ multiplex PCR; TCRdb's copy has only in-frame clones and leaves some out. This table has hundreds of thousands of clones, around three quarters appearing once. Sequenced material: memory CD4+ T cells sorted from blood. The receptors originated from a woman aged 25 to 45 in good health. The CDR3 runs from the conserved cysteine through the conserved F or W. Fields, in order: D gene, J gene, V gene, clone size, CDR3 DNA, CDR3 protein. The D gene is left open where the match is weak. The size of a clone is reported for some rows only, either as once, few or many, or as a class for expanded clones.

TRBD1 TRBJ1-4 TRBV25-1 - TGTGCCAGCAGTGATCACAGGGGGCTTAATGAAAAACTGTTTTTT CASSDHRGLNEKLFF
- TRBJ1-1 TRBV19 - TGTGCCAGTAGCCGCAGGGAGAACACTGAAGCTTTCTTT CASSRRENTEAFF
- TRBJ2-7 TRBV7-2 - TGTGCCAGCAGCTTATCGATTAACTCCTACGAGCAGTACTTC CASSLSINSYEQYF
- TRBJ1-2 TRBV13 once TGTGCCAGCAGCTCGAAACGTGGTAGGGGCTACACCTTC CASSSKRGRGYTF
- TRBJ2-6 TRBV27 few TGTGCCAGCAGTCGGGACCCTGGGGCCAACGTCCTGACTTTC CASSRDPGANVLTF
TRBD1 TRBJ1-2 TRBV28 - TGTGCCAGCAGCCCGGACAGGATAAGAGGCTACACCTTC CASSPDRIRGYTF
TRBD1 TRBJ1-2 TRBV6-4 - TGTGCCAGCAGTGAAGGGGGCGCGGGCTACACCTTC CASSEGGAGYTF
- TRBJ2-3 TRBV10-3 - TGTGCCATCAGTGAGTCGAAGGGCACAGATACGCAGTATTTT CAISESKGTDTQYF
TRBD2 TRBJ2-7 TRBV4-1 few TGCGCCAGCAGCCAGGGACTAGCGGGAATAGGCTACGAGCAGTACTTC CASSQGLAGIGYEQYF
- TRBJ2-3 TRBV27 - TGTGCCAGCGGGGAGATTTTAGGTCCCTTCACAGATACGCAGTATTTT CASGEILGPFTDTQYF
- TRBJ1-5 TRBV11-2 - TGTGCCAGCAGCCCCTCAGCAGTAGCTAGCAATCAGCCCCAGCATTTT CASSPSAVASNQPQHF
TRBD2 TRBJ2-4 TRBV13 - TGTGCCAGCAGCTTAGGACTTGCGGGGGAGGGAAACATTCAGTACTTC CASSLGLAGEGNIQYF
- TRBJ2-1 TRBV18 - TGTGCCAGCTCACCGGTGGCCGTGAGGGGCAATGAGCAGTTCTTC CASSPVAVRGNEQFF
- TRBJ2-2 TRBV28 once TGTGCCAGCAGTGTCCAGCCGAACACCGGGGAGCTGTTTTTT CASSVQPNTGELFF
TRBD2 TRBJ2-1 TRBV10-1 few TGCGCCAGCAGTGATGGGGCCCTACTAGCGGGAGACAGCTCCTACAATGAGCAGTTCTTC CASSDGALLAGDSSYNEQFF
TRBD1 TRBJ1-2 TRBV2 - TGTGCCAGCTCGGACAGGGCCTATGGCTACACCTTC CASSDRAYGYTF
TRBD1 TRBJ1-4 TRBV28 - TGTGCCAGCACCAGGGACAGGGTGAACGAAAAACTGTTTTTT CASTRDRVNEKLFF
- TRBJ1-5 TRBV6-1 once TGTGCCAGTGGGGAGACTTTTAGCAATCAGCCCCAGCATTTT CASGETFSNQPQHF
- TRBJ1-2 TRBV28 few TGTGCCAGCAGTGGAGGAGGTGGAATTGCTAACTATGGCTACACCTTC CASSGGGGIANYGYTF
- TRBJ2-3 TRBV11-2 many TGTGCCAGCAGCCCCGACGGGAGAGGCGCCACAGATACGCAGTATTTT CASSPDGRGATDTQYF
TRBD1 TRBJ1-3 TRBV18 - TGTGCCAGCTCGGATCGACAGGGGGGCTTCTCTGGAAACACCATATATTTT CASSDRQGGFSGNTIYF
TRBD2 TRBJ2-7 TRBV27 - TGTGCCAGCAGATCTTTAGCGGGAGGGTACACCTACGAGCAGTACTTC CASRSLAGGYTYEQYF
TRBD1 TRBJ2-1 TRBV25-1 - TGTGCCAGCAGCAAGAGAGGGGGCAGCTACAATGAGCAGTTCTTC CASSKRGGSYNEQFF
TRBD1 TRBJ1-2 TRBV27 - TGTGCCAGCAGCCCCAGGGGGACCGAAACTAACTATGGCTACACCTTC CASSPRGTETNYGYTF
TRBD2 TRBJ2-3 TRBV9 - TGTGCCAGCAGCGTTGGGCTAGCGGGAGCAGATACGCAGTATTTT CASSVGLAGADTQYF
TRBD2 TRBJ2-3 TRBV11-2 - TGTGCCAGCAGCCTAGCGGGAGCAAATACGCAGTATTTT CASSLAGANTQYF
- TRBJ2-7 TRBV5-4 - TGTGCCAGCAGCTCTGACCCGTACTACGAGCAGTACTTC CASSSDPYYEQYF
TRBD1 TRBJ2-7 TRBV6-1 - TGTGCCAGCAGTGCCAAGACGGCAGGACAGGAATACGAGCAGTACTTC CASSAKTAGQEYEQYF
- TRBJ2-7 TRBV6-6 few TGTGCCAGCAGTTACTGGGGACCCAGGGCCTACGAGCAGTACTTC CASSYWGPRAYEQYF
TRBD1 TRBJ1-1 TRBV30 few TGTGCCTGGAGTGAAGGGACAGGGCCCACTGAAGCTTTCTTT CAWSEGTGPTEAFF
- TRBJ2-1 TRBV18 - TGTGCCAGCTCACCCCCTCCCACGGGAGTTATTACAAATGAGCAGTTCTTC CASSPPPTGVITNEQFF
TRBD1 TRBJ2-7 TRBV6-5 - TGTGCCAGCAGTTACTCCGGGACAGGTATCTACGAGCAGTACTTC CASSYSGTGIYEQYF
- TRBJ1-1 TRBV29-1 - TGCAGCGTCCTCTCCAGGACTAACACTGAAGCTTTCTTT CSVLSRTNTEAFF
TRBD1 TRBJ1-5 TRBV6-1 few TGTGCCAGCAGTGAACAGGGGGAACAGCCCCAGCATTTT CASSEQGEQPQHF
- TRBJ2-7 TRBV19 - TGTGCCAGTAGTATAAGGCAGGCGCCCTACGAGCAGTACTTC CASSIRQAPYEQYF
- TRBJ2-7 TRBV28 - TGTGCCAGCAGTCCTCGCGGGACAAGCTACGAGCAGTACTTC CASSPRGTSYEQYF
TRBD2 TRBJ2-1 TRBV18 - TGTGCCACGGCGGGGGGTCCGAGCAATGAGCAGTTCTTC CATAGGPSNEQFF
- TRBJ2-1 TRBV4-2 - TGTGCCAGCAGCCAAGAGATTTACAATGAGCAGTTCTTC CASSQEIYNEQFF
TRBD1 TRBJ1-1 TRBV19 - TGTGCCAGTATTGGGTTTCGGGACAGGGGGCTTGGCACTGAAGCTTTCTTT CASIGFRDRGLGTEAFF
- TRBJ2-7 TRBV11-2 - TGTGCCAGCAGCTTAGGGGAGCGTTACGAGCAGTACTTC CASSLGERYEQYF
- TRBJ1-1 TRBV28 - TGTGCCATCACCCGGGACGTTGGGGGCACTGAAGCTTTCTTT CAITRDVGGTEAFF
TRBD1 TRBJ2-5 TRBV5-1 - TGCGCCAGCAGCTCGGGACAGCTACAAGAGACCCAGTACTTC CASSSGQLQETQYF
TRBD1 TRBJ2-3 TRBV5-6 once TGTGCCAGCAGCTTTAATACAGGGGGCACAGATACGCAGTATTTT CASSFNTGGTDTQYF
TRBD1 TRBJ2-2 TRBV11-2 - TGTGCCAGCAGCCCTCGGGACAGGGGGCTCACCGGGGAGCTGTTTTTT CASSPRDRGLTGELFF
- TRBJ2-6 TRBV15 few TGTGCCACCGAATTCGCCGGGGCCAACGTCCTGACTTTC CATEFAGANVLTF
- TRBJ2-7 TRBV10-1 once TGCGCCAGCAGTGGGGACGGCGAGCAGTACTTC CASSGDGEQYF
- TRBJ1-1 TRBV28 - TGTGCCAGCAGTACGGCGTTAGGAGGGGAGAAGACTGAAGCTTTCTTT CASSTALGGEKTEAFF
TRBD1 TRBJ2-7 TRBV30 once TGTGCCTGGAGTCCACCCTATGGGACAGGGGGTGGGGAGCAGTACTTC CAWSPPYGTGGGEQYF
TRBD1 TRBJ1-4 TRBV5-4 - TGTGCCAGCTCAAACCCGGGACAGGGGGAAACTAATGAAAAACTGTTTTTT CASSNPGQGETNEKLFF
- TRBJ1-1 TRBV4-2 - TGTGCCAGCAGCCAAGCCCAGACAGGACTGAAGAACACTGAAGCTTTCTTT CASSQAQTGLKNTEAFF
TRBD2 TRBJ2-3 TRBV27 - TGTGCCAGCAGGACGGGGGGGATCACAGATACGCAGTATTTT CASRTGGITDTQYF
TRBD1 TRBJ1-4 TRBV5-1 few TGCGCCAGCAGCTCGACAGGGGATAATGAAAAACTGTTTTTT CASSSTGDNEKLFF
- TRBJ1-1 TRBV28 - TGTGCCAGCAGTTTCAAGAACCGAGAAGCTTTCTTT CASSFKNREAFF
- TRBJ2-7 TRBV5-1 few TGCGCCAGCAGCTTGGGGACCTTAGAAGGGCAGTACTTC CASSLGTLEGQYF
- TRBJ2-3 TRBV5-4 - TGTGCCAGCAGCTTGACCCTACGGACAGATACGCAGTATTTT CASSLTLRTDTQYF
- TRBJ1-5 TRBV19 - TGTGCCACTACGGGGGTATCGAGCAATCAGCCCCAGCATTTT CATTGVSSNQPQHF
- TRBJ1-5 TRBV6-1 - TGTGCCAGCAGTGAAGCGGGCAGAAACCATCAGCCCCAGCATTTT CASSEAGRNHQPQHF
- TRBJ2-5 TRBV5-4 - TGTGCCAGCAGCGGCCAAGAGACCCAGTACTTC CASSGQETQYF
- TRBJ2-1 TRBV27 - TGTGCCAGCAGTTCACGGGGCCAATCCTTCTCCTACAATGAGCAGTTCTTC CASSSRGQSFSYNEQFF